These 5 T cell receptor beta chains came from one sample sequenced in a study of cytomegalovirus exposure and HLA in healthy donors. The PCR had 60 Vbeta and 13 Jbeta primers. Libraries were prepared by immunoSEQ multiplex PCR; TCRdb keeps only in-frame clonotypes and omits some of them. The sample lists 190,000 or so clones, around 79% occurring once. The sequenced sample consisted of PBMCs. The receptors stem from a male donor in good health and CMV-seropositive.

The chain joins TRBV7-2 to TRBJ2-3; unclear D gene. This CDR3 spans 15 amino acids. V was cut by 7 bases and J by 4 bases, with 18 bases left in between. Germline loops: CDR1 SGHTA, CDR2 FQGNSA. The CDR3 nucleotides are TGTGCCAGCACCGTCCTTCTGCGGTCTCCAGATACGCAGTATTTT. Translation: CASTVLLRSPDTQYF.

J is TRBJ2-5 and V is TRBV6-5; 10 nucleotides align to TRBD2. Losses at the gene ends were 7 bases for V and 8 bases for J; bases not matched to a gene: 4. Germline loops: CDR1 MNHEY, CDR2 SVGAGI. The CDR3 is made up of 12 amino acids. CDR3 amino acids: CASTSSGGTQYF. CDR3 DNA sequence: TGTGCCAGCACCTCTAGCGGGGGTACCCAGTACTTC.

For the CDR3, the DNA is TGTGCCAGCAGCCAATCGGGGGGATATCAGCCCCAGCATTTT. Its protein is CASSQSGGYQPQHF. This rearrangement joins TRBV16 to TRBJ1-5; TRBD1 might be the D (5 bases). V was shortened by 0 bases and J by 5 bases, with 8 bases between the two germline ends. CDR1 and CDR2 (germline): KGHSY, FQNENV. The CDR3 runs to 14 residues.

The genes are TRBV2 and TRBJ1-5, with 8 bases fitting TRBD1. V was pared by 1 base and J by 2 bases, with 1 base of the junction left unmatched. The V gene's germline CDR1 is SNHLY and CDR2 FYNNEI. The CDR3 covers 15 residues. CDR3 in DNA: TGTGCCAGCAGTGAAGGGGGACAGGGCAATCAGCCCCAGCATTTT. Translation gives CASSEGGQGNQPQHF.

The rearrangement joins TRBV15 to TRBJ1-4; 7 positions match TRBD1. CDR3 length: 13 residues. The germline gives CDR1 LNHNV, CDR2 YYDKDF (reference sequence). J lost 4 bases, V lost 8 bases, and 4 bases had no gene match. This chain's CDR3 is CATAGGLNEKLFF. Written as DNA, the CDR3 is TGTGCCACCGCAGGGGGACTTAATGAAAAACTGTTTTTT.